The 24 T cell receptor beta chains reported below all come from one sample, sequenced in a study of CD8 T cells in acute hepatitis C reinfection. Time point indicated: naive CD8 control sorted from an acute-time-point sample. TCRdb's table, derived via immunoSEQ multiplex PCR, lists solely in-frame clones and lacks some. Of 30,000 to 45,000 clones in the sample, over 75% were seen once. The material sequenced was naive CD8+ T cells from PBMCs. These receptors were taken from a woman aged 18-30 years who spontaneously cleared hepatitis C infection.

The rearrangement joins TRBV5-6 to TRBJ1-1; D is unclear. Germline CDR1 reads SGHDT; CDR2 reads YYEEEE. Trimming cost V 3 bases and J 1 base, with 4 bases left between them. The CDR3 loop spans 12 amino acids. The chain's CDR3 is CASSSQNTEAFF. The CDR3, as DNA: TGTGCCAGCAGCTCACAGAACACTGAAGCTTTCTTT.

The chain couples TRBV7-9 to TRBJ2-1; D unresolved. This CDR3 is 13 amino acids long. CDR1 and CDR2 (germline): SEHNR, FQNEAQ (reference sequence). Between the trimmed V and J ends, which lost 4 bases and 13 bases, there was a span of 17 bases. The CDR3 nucleotides are TGTGCCAGCAGCTCCGACCCGTCAACAGCTCAGTTCTTC. Amino acid sequence: CASSSDPSTAQFF.

The V call is TRBV27, the J call TRBJ2-7; a weak D match, TRBD1 (6 bases). V lost 2 bases to trimming and J lost 0 bases, with 8 bases between them. CDR3 length: 14 amino acids. Germline CDR1 is MNHEY and CDR2 is SMNVEV (reference sequence). As DNA, the CDR3 is TGTGCCAGCAGTTTACAGGGGCCCTCCTACGAGCAGTACTTC. Its translation is CASSLQGPSYEQYF.

The V and J genes are TRBV12-5 and TRBJ1-5; 7 bases match TRBD1. Per germline, CDR1 LGHNT and CDR2 FRNRAP. V was pared by 1 base and J by 4 bases, with 4 bases of the junction left unmatched. This CDR3 has 15 amino acids. CDR3 bases: TGTGCTAGTGGTTTGGGACAGGGCCGAAATCAGCCCCAGCATTTT. It codes for CASGLGQGRNQPQHF. The full variable domain, in which reference TRBV12-5 and TRBJ1-5 provide the parts outside the CDR3, is DARVTQTPRHKVTEMGQEVTMRCQPILGHNTVFWYRQTMMQGLELLAYFRNRAPLDDSGMPKDRFSAEMPDATLATLKIQPSEPRDSAVYFCASGLGQGRNQPQHFGDGTRLSIL.

The DNA of the CDR3 is TGTGCTAGTGGTTCCTCTCACCCTCTGGGGTTCAATGAGCAGTTCTTC. This translates into CASGSSHPLGFNEQFF. This chain links TRBV12-5 with TRBJ2-1, with D unclear. CDR1 and CDR2 from the germline V gene are LGHNT and FRNRAP. The CDR3 is 16 amino acids. Trimming left V 4 bases short and J 6 bases short, with 19 bases between.

The chain uses TRBV27 and TRBJ2-7; D gene ambiguous. This CDR3 has 11 amino acids. The V and J ends lost 5 bases and 11 bases respectively, with 13 bases between them. The germline V gene encodes CDR1 MNHEY and CDR2 SMNVEV (reference sequence). This CDR3 is CASSLGRKEYF. CDR3 bases: TGTGCCAGCAGTCTAGGACGGAAAGAGTACTTC.

V and J are TRBV19 and TRBJ1-3; weak D call: TRBD1 (5 bases). This CDR3 contains 15 residues. Trimming left V 3 bases short and J 0 bases short, with 9 bases between. Germline-derived CDR1 and CDR2 are LNHDA and SQIVND (reference sequence). DNA of the CDR3: TGTGCCAGTAGTATCGACAGAAGCTCTGGAAACACCATATATTTT. Its protein is CASSIDRSSGNTIYF.

This clone was counted between two and nine times. The rearrangement joins TRBV9 to TRBJ1-1; D not resolved. The CDR3 sequence is 16 residues long. V lost 0 bases and J lost 0, with 12 bases in between. Germline-derived CDR1 and CDR2 are SGDLS and YYNGEE. CDR3 sequence (DNA): TGTGCCAGCAGCGTAGTGGAAGCTCTCATGAACACTGAAGCTTTCTTT. It codes for CASSVVEALMNTEAFF.

This sequence joins TRBV5-4 and TRBJ1-4; D is ambiguous. This CDR3 is 13 amino acids long. Germline V gene sequence: CDR1 SGHNT, CDR2 YYREEE (reference sequence). The V gene lost 0 bases and the J gene lost 5 bases, with 5 bases spanning the gap. CDR3 sequence reads: CASSLDGNEKLFF. The CDR3 DNA follows: TGTGCCAGCAGCTTGGACGGCAATGAAAAACTGTTTTTT. Supplemented by reference TRBV5-4 and TRBJ1-4, the full variable domain reads ETGVTQSPTHLIKTRGQQVTLRCSSQSGHNTVSWYQQALGQGPQFIFQYYREEENGRGNFPPRFSGLQFPNYSSELNVNALELDDSALYLCASSLDGNEKLFFGSGTQLSVL.

This chain links TRBV10-2 with TRBJ2-5, with D maybe TRBD1 (6 bases). CDR1 is WSHSY, CDR2 SAAADI, per germline. The CDR3 sequence is 17 residues long. Trimming shortened V by 6 bases and J by 5 bases, and 25 bases separated the two germline ends. In DNA, the CDR3 is TGCGCCAGCAGCACAGGGACCGAATTCGCAAGCAAGGAGACCCAGTACTTC. This gives the protein CASSTGTEFASKETQYF.

The DNA of the CDR3 is TGTGCCAGCAGCTCAGACCCGCTAGCGGTGCCCTACGAGCAGTACTTC. It codes for CASSSDPLAVPYEQYF. The V and J genes are TRBV5-4 and TRBJ2-7; the match to TRBD2 covers 7 bases. CDR1 and CDR2 from the germline V gene are SGHNT and YYREEE (reference sequence). Trimming at V came to 3 bases and at J to 2 bases, leaving 11 bases not matched to a gene. The CDR3 runs to 16 residues. The full variable domain, with the rest looked up from reference TRBV5-4 and TRBJ2-7, is ETGVTQSPTHLIKTRGQQVTLRCSSQSGHNTVSWYQQALGQGPQFIFQYYREEENGRGNFPPRFSGLQFPNYSSELNVNALELDDSALYLCASSSDPLAVPYEQYFGPGTRLTVT.

The chain combines TRBV27 with TRBJ2-7, with D perhaps given as TRBD1 or TRBD2 (5 bases each). This CDR3 contains 17 residues. V was trimmed by 7 bases and J by 4 bases, leaving 26 bases between them. Looked up from germline, CDR1 is MNHEY and CDR2 is SMNVEV (reference sequence). This chain's CDR3 is CASTGPGPGSFSYEQYF. CDR3 sequence (DNA): TGTGCCAGCACAGGGCCGGGACCGGGTTCTTTTAGTTACGAGCAGTACTTC.

The chain couples TRBV11-1 to TRBJ2-3; D gene uncertain. The CDR3 extends over 12 amino acids. V dropped 3 bases and J dropped 7 bases, with 8 bases sitting between them. From germline, CDR1 is SGHAT and CDR2 FQDESV (reference sequence). The CDR3 loop reads CASSFVENTQYF. In DNA, the CDR3 is TGTGCCAGCAGCTTTGTGGAAAATACGCAGTATTTT.

This chain links TRBV30 with TRBJ2-5; D is possibly TRBD1 (6 bases). Per the germline V gene, CDR1 is GTSNPN and CDR2 is SVGIG (reference sequence). V lost 3 bases, J lost 5 bases, and 19 bases lay in between. The CDR3 spans 15 residues. The CDR3 spells CAWSDVNREGETQYF. Written as DNA, the CDR3 is TGTGCCTGGAGCGATGTAAACAGGGAAGGGGAGACCCAGTACTTC.

This chain links TRBV19 with TRBJ1-4; D is possibly TRBD1 (6 bases). The CDR3 extends over 15 amino acids. Germline V gives CDR1 LNHDA, CDR2 SQIVND (reference sequence). V lost 0 bases to trimming and J lost 7 bases, with 12 bases between them. CDR3 protein: CASSIEVTGPEKLFF. CDR3 sequence (DNA): TGTGCCAGTAGTATAGAAGTAACAGGGCCTGAAAAACTGTTTTTT. Supplemented by reference TRBV19 and TRBJ1-4, the full variable domain reads DGGITQSPKYLFRKEGQNVTLSCEQNLNHDAMYWYRQDPGQGLRLIYYSQIVNDFQKGDIAEGYSVSREKKESFPLTVTSAQKNPTAFYLCASSIEVTGPEKLFFGSGTQLSVL.

The chain recombines TRBV6-6 with TRBJ2-1, with 11 bases identical to TRBD2. V lost 4 bases to trimming and J lost 10 bases; unmatched junction nucleotides: 9. In germline, CDR1 is MNHNY, CDR2 SVGAGI (reference sequence). The CDR3 totals 15 residues. The CDR3 region is CASSSLAGGPWEQFF. The CDR3 DNA sequence: TGTGCCAGCAGTTCTTTAGCGGGAGGGCCATGGGAGCAGTTCTTC.

The V and J genes are TRBV7-9 and TRBJ2-5; 11 positions match TRBD2. The CDR3 sequence is 15 residues long. CDR1 and CDR2 from the germline V gene are SEHNR and FQNEAQ (reference sequence). With V trimmed by 4 bases and J by 2 bases, 3 bases remained unmatched. The CDR3, as DNA: TGTGCCAGCAGCTCGGGACTAGCGGTGCAAGAGACCCAGTACTTC. This codes for CASSSGLAVQETQYF. The entire variable domain, with the rest obtained from reference TRBV7-9 and TRBJ2-5, is as follows: DTGVSQNPRHKITKRGQNVTFRCDPISEHNRLYWYRQTLGQGPEFLTYFQNEAQLEKSRLLSDRFSAERPKGSFSTLEIQRTEQGDSAMYLCASSSGLAVQETQYFGPGTRLLVL.

The genes are TRBV6-1 and TRBJ2-7, with D tentatively TRBD2 (5 bases). This CDR3 is 15 amino acids long. CDR1 and CDR2 from the germline V gene are MNHNS and SASEGT. Trimming left V 8 bases short and J 0 bases short, with 17 bases between. The CDR3 loop reads CASSRLDLASYEQYF. The DNA of the CDR3 is TGTGCCAGCTCCAGATTGGACTTGGCCTCCTACGAGCAGTACTTC.

The chain links TRBV7-8 to TRBJ2-5, with D unresolved. Germline V CDR1 and CDR2: SGHVS, FQNEAQ. Deletions cut 1 base from V and 0 bases from J, with 9 bases between. There are 15 residues in the CDR3. CDR3 in DNA: TGTGCCAGCAGCTTAGATAGGAGAGACCAAGAGACCCAGTACTTC. It encodes CASSLDRRDQETQYF.

J is TRBJ2-1 and V is TRBV27; no clear D. Per germline, CDR1 MNHEY and CDR2 SMNVEV (reference sequence). The CDR3 runs 15 residues. Trimming stripped 0 bases from V and 7 bases from J, with 13 bases between. CDR3 nucleotides: TGTGCCAGCAGTTTATCCGCGGCAGGTTCGAATGAGCAGTTCTTC. Amino acid sequence: CASSLSAAGSNEQFF.

There are a few counts of this clone. The genes are TRBV19 and TRBJ1-5; TRBD1 aligns across 7 bases. With V trimmed by 7 bases and J by 1 base, 4 bases remained unmatched. The CDR3 runs to 14 residues. Germline CDR1 is LNHDA and CDR2 is SQIVND (reference sequence). CDR3 sequence reads: CASNVDRSNQPQHF. CDR3 DNA sequence: TGTGCCAGTAACGTGGACAGGAGCAATCAGCCCCAGCATTTT.

This chain joins TRBV2 and TRBJ2-4; D perhaps matches TRBD2 (5 bases). Germline values: CDR1 SNHLY, CDR2 FYNNEI. The CDR3 is made up of 15 amino acids. Trimming removed 1 base at V and 1 base at J, with 8 bases between. CDR3 protein: CASSEGTSAKNIQYF. The CDR3 nucleotides read TGTGCCAGCAGTGAAGGAACTAGTGCCAAAAACATTCAGTACTTC.

This sequence joins TRBV20-1 and TRBJ1-1; 7 nucleotides match TRBD1. Germline assignment: CDR1 DFQATT and CDR2 SNEGSKA (reference sequence). CDR3 length: 11 residues. Losses at the gene ends were 6 bases for V and 11 bases for J; bases not matched to a gene: 9. The CDR3 sequence: CSASPQGGAFF. The CDR3 DNA reads as TGCAGTGCCAGCCCCCAGGGGGGGGCTTTCTTT.

V is TRBV13 and J is TRBJ2-5, with a possible D match to TRBD1 (5 bases). This CDR3 contains 14 residues. V lost 5 bases and J lost 5, with 15 bases in between. Germline assignment: CDR1 PRHDT and CDR2 FYEKMQ (reference sequence). The CDR3 coding sequence is TGTGCCAGCAGCCCGGACATGTTCGCGGAGACCCAGTACTTC. This sequence encodes CASSPDMFAETQYF.